The 10 T cell receptor beta chains below come from one sample, sequenced in a study of cytomegalovirus exposure and HLA in healthy donors. The primer mix had 60 Vbeta and 13 Jbeta primers. Produced via immunoSEQ multiplex PCR; TCRdb's table is partial and in-frame only. In the table there are 150,000 to 200,000 clones, more than 80% of which are singletons. Specimen: PBMCs. The receptors shown here come from a woman between 18 and 30 years old in good health and CMV-seropositive.

V and J are TRBV6-4 and TRBJ2-1; D perhaps matches TRBD2 (7 bases). The V gene's germline CDR1 is MRHNA and CDR2 SNTAGT. V was pared by 4 bases and J by 3 bases, with 10 bases between. The CDR3 extends over 14 amino acids. The CDR3 region is CASSGGGDYNEQFF. CDR3 DNA: TGTGCCAGCAGTGGAGGGGGGGACTACAATGAGCAGTTCTTC.

V is TRBV29-1 and J is TRBJ2-2; D is uncertain. The V and J ends lost 4 bases and 1 base respectively, with 7 bases between them. Germline loops: CDR1 SQVTM, CDR2 ANQGSEA. The CDR3 length is 13 residues. The DNA for the CDR3 is TGCAGCGTTGTGTGGCAGAACACCGGGGAGCTGTTTTTT. Translated, it gives CSVVWQNTGELFF.

The chain joins TRBV7-2 to TRBJ2-7; 7 nucleotides agree with TRBD2. V gave up 1 base and J gave up 0 bases; unmatched junction bases: 3. The CDR3 has 15 amino acids. Looked up from germline, CDR1 is SGHTA and CDR2 is FQGNSA. CDR3 amino acids: CASSLGGGGSYEQYF. The CDR3 nucleotides read TGTGCCAGCAGCTTAGGGGGCGGGGGCTCCTACGAGCAGTACTTC.

The chain uses TRBV11-1 and TRBJ2-1, with D possibly matching TRBD2 (7 bases). The germline gives CDR1 SGHAT, CDR2 FQDESV (reference sequence). With 3 bases removed from V and 7 bases from J, the gap between germline ends came to 16 bases. CDR3 length equals 15 residues. The CDR3 DNA reads TGTGCCAGCAGCTTGGTGGGGGGGGCATGGAATGAGCAGTTCTTC. Its translation: CASSLVGGAWNEQFF.

The chain has TRBV6-5 and TRBJ2-4; TRBD2 matches at 8 bases. The CDR3 spans 14 residues. The junction had 6 bases not matched to a gene; V was cut back by 6 bases and J by 5 bases. Looked up from germline, CDR1 is MNHEY and CDR2 is SVGAGI. The CDR3 loop is CASRPAGGENIQYF. The CDR3 bases are TGTGCCAGCAGACCCGCGGGGGGCGAAAACATTCAGTACTTC.

This clone was detected once. The chain joins TRBV5-4 to TRBJ2-1; perhaps TRBD1 as D (5 bases). This CDR3 is built from 17 residues. The germline CDR1 and CDR2 sequences are SGHNT and YYREEE (reference sequence). V was pared by 3 bases and J by 2 bases, with 18 bases between. In DNA form, the CDR3 reads TGTGCCAGCAGCTCAAGCCCGGCAGGGCCCACCTACAATGAGCAGTTCTTC. This gives the protein CASSSSPAGPTYNEQFF.

The chain carries TRBV4-1 and TRBJ2-1; D ambiguous. The ends were cut back, 4 bases at V and 4 bases at J, with 20 bases in the middle. Germline CDR1 is MGHRA and CDR2 is YSYEKL. The CDR3 sequence is 17 residues long. The CDR3 sequence is CASSPIEAADWYNEQFF. DNA for the CDR3: TGCGCCAGCAGCCCTATCGAGGCGGCCGACTGGTACAATGAGCAGTTCTTC.

The gene calls are TRBV19 and TRBJ1-1; 9 bases agree with TRBD1. The trim removed 7 bases at V and 5 bases at J, leaving 8 bases unmatched. CDR3 length: 14 residues. CDR1 and CDR2 (germline): LNHDA, SQIVND (reference sequence). CDR3: CASITDRGGTEAFF. For the CDR3, the DNA is TGTGCCAGTATCACGGACAGGGGCGGGACTGAAGCTTTCTTT.

This chain uses TRBV25-1 with TRBJ1-4; TRBD1 matches 8 bases. From germline, CDR1 is MGHDK and CDR2 SYGVNS. CDR3 length equals 15 residues. The ends lost 1 base at V and 5 bases at J; junction bases unmatched: 3. The DNA for the CDR3 is TGTGCCAGCAGTGAATTGGGACAGGACAATGAAAAACTGTTTTTT. Its translation is CASSELGQDNEKLFF. Supplemented by reference TRBV25-1 and TRBJ1-4, the full variable domain reads EADIYQTPRYLVIGTGKKITLECSQTMGHDKMYWYQQDPGMELHLIHYSYGVNSTEKGDLSSESTVSRIRTEHFPLTLESARPSHTSQYLCASSELGQDNEKLFFGSGTQLSVL.

This chain uses TRBV6-6 with TRBJ1-2; D perhaps matches TRBD1 (6 bases). Trimming stripped 0 bases from V and 8 bases from J, with 16 bases between. CDR1 and CDR2 from the germline V gene are MNHNY and SVGAGI (reference sequence). The CDR3 runs 15 residues. For the CDR3, the DNA is TGTGCCAGCAGTTACTCGACCTCCATGGGGGCGGGCTACACCTTC. Translating gives CASSYSTSMGAGYTF.